The clone carrying this TCR beta chain was counted at least ten times. The antigen is undetermined. The data derive from a study of CD8 T cells in ankylosing spondylitis. Each TCR beta library was made by quantitative 5'-RACE that incorporated molecular barcodes. Each CDR3 protein gets one entry after TCRdb re-called the 5' RACE reads with MiXCR. The data contain 200,000 to 250,000 distinct CDR3 sequences, more than 9% of them singletons. From germline, CDR1 is SGHTA and CDR2 FQGNSA. The ends were cut back, 5 bases at V and 4 bases at J, with 5 bases in the middle. CDR3 size: 11 residues. The study's findings and limits: According to the report, clones linked to the disease were significantly enriched in matched synovial fluid samples taken from ankylosing spondylitis patients. A TCR beta motif made of fewer than ten highly homologous variants seemed typical of ankylosing spondylitis blood.

This TCR was sampled from a male donor with ankylosing spondylitis or in good health (not recorded which). The rearrangement uses TRBV7-2 and TRBJ2-5; D call uncertain. Sequences were obtained from blood, either unsorted or a sorted T cell fraction (not recorded which). The CDR3 region has the DNA TGTGCCAGCAGCCCTAGAGAGACCCAGTACTTC. Its protein product is CASSPRETQYF.